This TCR beta chain was recovered during a study of blood T cell repertoires in COVID-19. Turning to the study itself: From the United States, Italy and Spain came samples of acute and convalescent COVID-19.

Authors' analysis steps: Amplification from reference gene primers served as the basis for estimated nucleated cell counts. Libraries were prepared by immunoSEQ multiplex PCR; TCRdb keeps only in-frame clonotypes and omits some of them. V and J calls and clone size are as listed in that table; D and trimming were resolved from the DNA. The sample holds about 70,000 clones; about 93% are singletons and the top ten take more than 7%. This receptor was taken from a human donor in a cohort sampled during active COVID-19. The specimen was peripheral blood.

CDR3: CASSLTAGSSGANVLTF. CDR3 nucleotide sequence: TGTGCCAGCAGCTTAACGGCCGGGAGCTCTGGGGCCAACGTCCTGACTTTC. The chain joins TRBV7-3 to TRBJ2-6; a possible D gene is TRBD2 (6 bases). CDR1 is SGHTA, CDR2 FQGTGA, per germline. Deletions cut 0 bases from V and 0 bases from J, with 9 bases between. There are 17 residues in the CDR3.